These 15 T cell receptor beta chains were sequenced from one sample in a study of T cell changes during pregnancy in multiple sclerosis. The data were produced by immunoSEQ multiplex PCR, yet TCRdb's version contains in-frame clones alone and is incomplete. Of tens of thousands of clones in the sample, approximately 86% were seen once. This material consisted of CD4+ T cells from peripheral blood mononuclear cells, taken in the third trimester of pregnancy. The receptors were sampled from a female donor with multiple sclerosis, enrolled in a pregnancy study.

This chain joins TRBV18 and TRBJ1-5; D gene ambiguous. Trimming left V 3 bases short and J 6 bases short, with 15 bases between. The CDR3 loop spans 15 amino acids. Germline V CDR1 and CDR2: KGHSH, LQKENI. In DNA form, the CDR3 reads TGTGCCAGCTCACCTGTAGAGGGAGGTGCTCAGCCCCAGCATTTT. This encodes CASSPVEGGAQPQHF.

The chain employs TRBV19 and TRBJ2-5, with 8 nucleotides matching TRBD1. Unmatched junction bases numbered 19, after V lost 6 bases and J lost 10 bases. This CDR3 has 16 residues. Germline assignment: CDR1 LNHDA and CDR2 SQIVND (reference sequence). CDR3 DNA sequence: TGTGCCAGTAGCCCCCTCAAGGGGCAGGGGGCCAGGAACCAGTACTTC. This gives the protein CASSPLKGQGARNQYF.

The V gene is TRBV5-1, the J gene TRBJ1-5; 7 bases align to TRBD1. With V trimmed by 7 bases and J by 6 bases, 10 bases remained unmatched. The germline CDR1 and CDR2 sequences are SGHRS and YFSETQ. The CDR3 totals 14 residues. As DNA, the CDR3 is TGCGCCAGCCGCGAGGGGGCGGGCGGTCAGCCCCAGCATTTT. It translates to CASREGAGGQPQHF.

V and J are TRBV7-8 and TRBJ1-1, with a tentative D call TRBD1 (5 bases). Germline-derived CDR1 and CDR2 are SGHVS and FQNEAQ. The CDR3 length is 17 residues. V gave up 1 base and J gave up 4 bases, with 19 bases separating them. CDR3 nucleotide sequence: TGTGCCAGCAGCTTAGTGGCTTCGGGACGGGAGGGCACTGAAGCTTTCTTT. It specifies CASSLVASGREGTEAFF.

V is TRBV5-1 and J is TRBJ1-1; D may be TRBD1 (6 bases). This CDR3 is built from 14 residues. Germline values: CDR1 SGHRS, CDR2 YFSETQ. Trimming took off 0 bases at V and 11 bases at J, with 17 bases between the two ends. The DNA for the CDR3 is TGCGCCAGCAGCTTGGGACAGGAGATTCGGGGCGCTTTCTTT. The encoded protein is CASSLGQEIRGAFF. The entire variable domain, with the rest obtained from reference TRBV5-1 and TRBJ1-1, is as follows: KAGVTQTPRYLIKTRGQQVTLSCSPISGHRSVSWYQQTPGQGLQFLFEYFSETQRNKGNFPGRFSGRQFSNSRSEMNVSTLELGDSALYLCASSLGQEIRGAFFGQGTRLTVV.

This chain joins TRBV11-2 and TRBJ2-7; 9 positions agree with TRBD2. Germline CDR1 SGHAT, CDR2 FQNNGV. V lost 5 bases, J lost 1 base, and 9 bases stayed unmatched. This CDR3 has 16 amino acids. CDR3 in DNA: TGTGCCAGCAGCCCCATTCGAGCGGGAGGTTCCTACGAGCAGTACTTC. Amino acid sequence: CASSPIRAGGSYEQYF.

This chain links TRBV19 with TRBJ1-2; no definite D call. CDR1 and CDR2 (germline): LNHDA, SQIVND (reference sequence). V lost 4 bases, J lost 2 bases, and 11 bases lay in between. The CDR3 totals 14 residues. CDR3: CASSSHRFNYGYTF. The DNA of the CDR3 is TGTGCCAGTAGTAGTCACAGATTCAACTATGGCTACACCTTC.

This sequence joins TRBV2 and TRBJ2-7; D is undetermined. This CDR3 contains 14 residues. Germline CDR1 SNHLY, CDR2 FYNNEI. V dropped 4 bases and J dropped 0 bases, with 10 bases sitting between them. In nucleotides, the CDR3 is TGTGCCAGCAGTGCATCAGTTTCCTCCTACGAGCAGTACTTC. Protein sequence: CASSASVSSYEQYF.

V is TRBV2 and J is TRBJ2-3; 9 positions match TRBD1. The ends lost 6 bases at V and 1 base at J; junction bases unmatched: 5. Germline CDR1 and CDR2: SNHLY and FYNNEI. The CDR3 contains 15 residues. The CDR3 spells CASSTGGYGTDTQYF. The CDR3, as DNA: TGTGCCAGCAGCACAGGGGGCTATGGCACAGATACGCAGTATTTT.

V usage is TRBV18 and J usage is TRBJ2-1, with a weak D call TRBD1 (6 bases). Germline assignment: CDR1 KGHSH and CDR2 LQKENI. Trimming removed 2 bases at V and 9 bases at J, with 11 bases between. The CDR3 loop spans 13 amino acids. CDR3 nucleotide sequence: TGTGCCAGCTCACCAGAGTCCAGGGGTGAGCAGTTCTTC. Its protein is CASSPESRGEQFF.

This clone was observed once. The gene calls are TRBV4-1 and TRBJ2-2; 8 bases are a match to TRBD2. This CDR3 has 17 amino acids. The germline V gene encodes CDR1 MGHRA and CDR2 YSYEKL. Trimming cost V 0 bases and J 5 bases; bases outside gene matches: 8. Here the CDR3 DNA reads TGCGCCAGCAGCCAAGATAGCGGGGAGTCGAGGACCGGGGAGCTGTTTTTT. Translated, it gives CASSQDSGESRTGELFF.

V and J are TRBV5-1 and TRBJ2-3, with D perhaps matching TRBD1 (5 bases). The V gene's germline CDR1 is SGHRS and CDR2 YFSETQ. Deletions cut 6 bases from V and 0 bases from J, with 11 bases between. The CDR3 totals 14 residues. CDR3 in DNA: TGCGCCAGCATGGTAGGGGCCAGCACAGATACGCAGTATTTT. It codes for CASMVGASTDTQYF.

The chain combines TRBV9 with TRBJ2-3; 13 bases align to TRBD2. V trimming: 3 bases; J trimming: 8 bases; junction bases outside the gene matches: 9. The CDR3 extends over 16 amino acids. CDR1 and CDR2 from the germline V gene are SGDLS and YYNGEE. CDR3 bases: TGTGCCAGCAGCGCCGGGACTAGCGGGGTGAGGGGTACGCAGTATTTT. Translation: CASSAGTSGVRGTQYF.

This clone has only a few counts. The genes are TRBV6-6 and TRBJ2-4, with a weak D call TRBD2 (6 bases). CDR1 is MNHNY, CDR2 SVGAGI, per germline (reference sequence). V was cut by 5 bases and J by 6 bases, with 8 bases left in between. The CDR3 length is 12 residues. The CDR3 sequence: CASSPGGNIQYF. In nucleotides, the CDR3 is TGTGCCAGCAGTCCCGGGGGAAACATTCAGTACTTC.

The DNA for the CDR3 is TGTGCCAGCAGCGTAGAAGATCGGACCGCGGGGAACATTCAGTACTTC. Translated, it gives CASSVEDRTAGNIQYF. This chain uses TRBV9 with TRBJ2-4; weak D call: TRBD2 (6 bases). Per the germline V gene, CDR1 is SGDLS and CDR2 is YYNGEE. V was clipped by 0 bases and J by 7 bases, with 17 bases between them. This CDR3 spans 16 amino acids.